These 3 T cell receptor beta chains share one sample of origin, sequenced in a study of blood T cell repertoires in COVID-19 (dated by TCRdb to 2020 to 2021). Library prep was done by the immunoSEQ multiplex PCR assay. TCRdb mirrors the immuneACCESS table, restricted to in-frame sequences. Some clones are absent from its copies; in checked studies, under half trace to an unresolved V gene, and the reason for the others is unknown. Here the sample has 150,000 or so clones; 82% occur a single time. The ten largest clones represent 8% to 9.5% of the sample. Sample: peripheral blood. The receptor set was obtained from a woman between 65 and 79 years old with acute or convalescent COVID-19.

The gene calls are TRBV5-1 and TRBJ2-7, with TRBD1 identical over 8 bases. The CDR3 runs to 14 residues. The ends lost 4 bases at V and 3 bases at J; junction bases unmatched: 6. CDR1 SGHRS and CDR2 YFSETQ come from the germline V gene. The CDR3 protein is CASSAGQGVYEQYF. As DNA, the CDR3 is TGCGCCAGCAGCGCCGGACAGGGAGTCTACGAGCAGTACTTC.

The gene calls are TRBV28 and TRBJ1-2; a weak D match, TRBD1 (5 bases). The CDR3 has 16 amino acids. Germline CDR1 and CDR2: MDHEN and SYDVKM. Between the trimmed V and J ends, which lost 8 bases and 4 bases, there was a span of 23 bases. CDR3 in amino acids: CASRLPNPGRAYGYTF. CDR3 DNA: TGTGCCAGCCGTCTTCCGAACCCTGGCAGGGCCTATGGCTACACCTTC.

The chain combines TRBV7-8 with TRBJ2-1; TRBD1 aligns across 12 bases. This CDR3 is built from 16 residues. The junction had 8 bases not matched to a gene; V was cut back by 4 bases and J by 7 bases. The germline V gene encodes CDR1 SGHVS and CDR2 FQNEAQ. CDR3 sequence reads: CASSSRDRGLRNEQFF. The CDR3 bases are TGTGCCAGCAGCTCCCGGGACAGGGGGCTTCGGAATGAGCAGTTCTTC.